The sequence of this T cell receptor beta chain was determined in a study of T cell changes during pregnancy in multiple sclerosis. With 1 base clipped from V and 9 bases from J, the junction kept 11 bases outside the gene matches. This CDR3 has 15 amino acids. The V gene's germline CDR1 is SGHAT and CDR2 FQNNGV. The repertoire was sequenced with immunoSEQ multiplex PCR; TCRdb's copy has only in-frame clones and lacks some. The repertoire holds 65,000 to 85,000 clones, roughly 88% seen once, with more than 1.2% in the top ten. This clonotype originated in a female donor with multiple sclerosis, enrolled in a pregnancy study. Sequenced here: peripheral blood, sampled in the third trimester of pregnancy. The rearrangement links TRBV11-2 to TRBJ2-5, with 7 bases matching TRBD2. The CDR3 sequence is CASSLGTLGGGAQYF. The CDR3 DNA reads TGTGCCAGCAGCTTAGGGACCCTTGGTGGGGGGGCCCAGTACTTC. Combining the CDR3 with reference TRBV11-2 and TRBJ2-5 gives the whole variable domain EAGVAQSPRYKIIEKRQSVAFWCNPISGHATLYWYQQILGQGPKLLIQFQNNGVVDDSQLPKDRFSAERLKGVDSTLKIQPAKLEDSAVYLCASSLGTLGGGAQYFGPGTRLLVL.